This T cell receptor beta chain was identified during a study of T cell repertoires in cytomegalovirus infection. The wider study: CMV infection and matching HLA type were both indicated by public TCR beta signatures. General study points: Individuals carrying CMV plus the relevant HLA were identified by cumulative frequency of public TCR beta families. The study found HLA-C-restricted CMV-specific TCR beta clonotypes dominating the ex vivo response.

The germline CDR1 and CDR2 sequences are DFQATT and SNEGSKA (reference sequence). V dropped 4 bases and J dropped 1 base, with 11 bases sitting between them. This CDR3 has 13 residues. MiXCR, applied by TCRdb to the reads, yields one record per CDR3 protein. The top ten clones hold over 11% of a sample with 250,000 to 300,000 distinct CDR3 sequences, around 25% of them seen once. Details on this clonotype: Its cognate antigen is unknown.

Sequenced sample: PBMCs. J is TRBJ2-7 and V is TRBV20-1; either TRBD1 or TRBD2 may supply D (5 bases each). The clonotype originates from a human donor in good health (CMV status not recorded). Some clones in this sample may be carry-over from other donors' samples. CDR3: CSATGTASYEQYF. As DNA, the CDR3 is TGCAGTGCTACCGGGACGGCATCCTACGAGCAGTACTTC.